The 21 T cell receptor beta chains in this list originate from one sample, sequenced in a study of ipilimumab plus nivolumab after autologous stem cell transplantation. TCRdb's copy holds only in-frame clones and misses some; the assay was immunoSEQ multiplex PCR. This table has about 4,800 clones, more than 65% appearing once. The specimen comprised PBMCs, sampled in a trial of ipilimumab plus nivolumab as post-transplant consolidation. These receptors were collected from a male donor with multiple myeloma.

This clone was seen more than once but under ten times. The chain is built from TRBV6-1 and TRBJ2-3; the D is unclear. This CDR3 is 12 amino acids long. Per germline, CDR1 MNHNS and CDR2 SASEGT. V was cut by 10 bases and J by 0 bases, with 8 bases left in between. CDR3 loop: CANTRSTDTQYF. CDR3 in DNA: TGTGCCAACACCCGCAGCACAGATACGCAGTATTTT.

This clone has a handful of counts. The chain combines TRBV2 with TRBJ2-5; 7 bases map to TRBD1. J was trimmed by 3 bases and V by 6 bases; bases with no gene match: 7. The CDR3 sequence is 14 residues long. Germline assignment: CDR1 SNHLY and CDR2 FYNNEI. The CDR3 DNA reads TGTGCCAGCAGGGCCGGACAGGTGGAAGAGACCCAGTACTTC. Amino acids: CASRAGQVEETQYF.

The V gene is TRBV6-5, the J gene TRBJ1-1, with unresolved D. The CDR3 spans 13 residues. The V and J ends lost 7 bases and 2 bases respectively, with 11 bases between them. Germline values: CDR1 MNHEY, CDR2 SVGAGI. The CDR3 is CASTAPGNTEAFF. The CDR3 coding sequence is TGTGCCAGCACCGCCCCAGGCAACACTGAAGCTTTCTTT.

The CDR3 sequence is CASSQGNRGAKDEQYF. The CDR3, as DNA: TGCGCCAGCAGCCAAGGAAATCGGGGGGCTAAGGACGAGCAGTACTTC. The chain is built from TRBV4-1 and TRBJ2-7, with D perhaps matching TRBD2 (7 bases). Trimming stripped 1 base from V and 5 bases from J, with 18 bases between. Germline CDR1 and CDR2: MGHRA and YSYEKL. This CDR3 is built from 16 residues.

This clone was counted a single time. The chain joins TRBV7-2 to TRBJ2-1; no clear D. Trimming took 1 base from V and 6 from J, leaving 4 bases between them. The CDR3 covers 12 residues. CDR1 and CDR2 from the germline V gene are SGHTA and FQGNSA. The CDR3 is CASSLVVNEQFF. CDR3 nucleotides: TGTGCCAGCAGCTTAGTTGTCAATGAGCAGTTCTTC.

The chain employs TRBV2 and TRBJ2-1; TRBD2 matches at 14 bases. The germline gives CDR1 SNHLY, CDR2 FYNNEI. The CDR3 has 15 amino acids. With V trimmed by 4 bases and J by 9 bases, 5 bases remained unmatched. The CDR3 is CASSGGTSGGGEQFF. DNA for the CDR3: TGTGCCAGCAGTGGTGGGACTAGCGGGGGAGGTGAGCAGTTCTTC.

The gene calls are TRBV11-2 and TRBJ2-1; D may match TRBD1 or TRBD2 (6 bases each). The V and J ends lost 6 bases and 9 bases respectively, with 24 bases between them. Germline V gives CDR1 SGHAT, CDR2 FQNNGV. The CDR3 is made up of 16 amino acids. This CDR3 reads CASSSRPGDTGGEQFF. CDR3 bases: TGTGCCAGCAGTTCCCGGCCAGGGGATACCGGGGGTGAGCAGTTCTTC. The whole variable domain, remainder taken from reference TRBV11-2 and TRBJ2-1, is EAGVAQSPRYKIIEKRQSVAFWCNPISGHATLYWYQQILGQGPKLLIQFQNNGVVDDSQLPKDRFSAERLKGVDSTLKIQPAKLEDSAVYLCASSSRPGDTGGEQFFGPGTRLTVL.

The CDR3 is CASSTGLAGGQNEQFF. The CDR3 region has the DNA TGTGCCAGCAGTACGGGACTAGCGGGAGGACAAAATGAGCAGTTCTTC. This rearrangement joins TRBV2 to TRBJ2-1, with 15 bases lining up with TRBD2. The CDR3 runs 16 residues. V lost 5 bases and J lost 7; bases outside the gene matches: 6. The V gene's germline CDR1 is SNHLY and CDR2 FYNNEI. Based on the CDR3 plus reference TRBV2 and TRBJ2-1, the full variable domain is EPEVTQTPSHQVTQMGQEVILRCVPISNHLYFYWYRQILGQKVEFLVSFYNNEISEKSEIFDDQFSVERPDGSNFTLKIRSTKLEDSAMYFCASSTGLAGGQNEQFFGPGTRLTVL.

The V and J genes are TRBV7-3 and TRBJ2-3, with D tentatively TRBD2 (6 bases). This CDR3 spans 16 amino acids. Germline loops: CDR1 SGHTA, CDR2 FQGTGA. Trimming left V 5 bases short and J 0 bases short, with 15 bases between. The CDR3 protein is CASSAVGGASTDTQYF. The CDR3 nucleotides are TGTGCCAGCAGCGCGGTAGGCGGGGCAAGCACAGATACGCAGTATTTT.

The chain joins TRBV4-1 to TRBJ2-1; 10 bases match TRBD1. Germline-derived CDR1 and CDR2 are MGHRA and YSYEKL. The CDR3 contains 16 residues. V shed 1 base, J shed 8 bases, and the junction held 8 bases outside the gene matches. The CDR3, as DNA: TGCGCCAGCAGCCAAGGGGCGGGACAGGGGCAGGATGAGCAGTTCTTC. Translating it yields CASSQGAGQGQDEQFF.

J is TRBJ1-2 and V is TRBV15; D remains unclear. The CDR3 totals 14 residues. Trimming took 2 bases from V and 1 from J, leaving 8 bases between them. CDR1 LNHNV and CDR2 YYDKDF come from the germline V gene (reference sequence). Here the CDR3 DNA reads TGTGCCACCAGCAGAAGCAGGATTAACTATGGCTACACCTTC. Its protein is CATSRSRINYGYTF.

This clone is a singleton in its sample. This rearrangement joins TRBV28 to TRBJ2-4; TRBD2 aligns across 7 bases. The V and J ends lost 4 bases and 6 bases, in that order; junction bases with no gene match: 3. From germline, CDR1 is MDHEN and CDR2 SYDVKM. This CDR3 contains 13 residues. Here the CDR3 reads CASSYGGVNIQYF. The CDR3 region has the DNA TGTGCCAGCAGTTATGGGGGGGTAAACATTCAGTACTTC.

The CDR3 DNA is TGTGCCAGCAGCTTTCCAGCGGGGGGGGTAGGAGATACGCAGTATTTT. Protein sequence: CASSFPAGGVGDTQYF. The chain couples TRBV11-3 to TRBJ2-3; 10 nucleotides align to TRBD2. The V gene end was trimmed by 3 bases and the J gene end by 5 bases; junction bases not matched to a gene: 8. CDR1 and CDR2 from the germline V gene are SGHNT and YENEEA. CDR3 length: 16 amino acids. Using reference TRBV11-3 and TRBJ2-3 for the parts outside the CDR3, the full variable domain is EAGVVQSPRYKIIEKKQPVAFWCNPISGHNTLYWYLQNLGQGPELLIRYENEEAVDDSQLPKDRFSAERLKGVDSTLKIQPAELGDSAVYLCASSFPAGGVGDTQYFGPGTRLTVL.

With respect to this clone: Other DNA variants within this sample encode the same CDR3. The chain uses TRBV30 and TRBJ2-2; a possible D gene is TRBD2 (6 bases). V lost 3 bases and J lost 2, with 13 bases in between. The CDR3 consists of 15 residues. CDR1 GTSNPN and CDR2 SVGIG come from the germline V gene (reference sequence). Here the CDR3 DNA reads TGTGCCTGGAGGCTGGGACTCACAAACACCGGGGAGCTGTTTTTT. Translating gives CAWRLGLTNTGELFF.

This clone was found a few times. The rearrangement joins TRBV27 to TRBJ2-7, with a possible D match to TRBD1 (6 bases). Trimming took off 6 bases at V and 0 bases at J, with 9 bases between the two ends. The CDR3 consists of 13 residues. The V gene's germline CDR1 is MNHEY and CDR2 SMNVEV (reference sequence). The CDR3 loop reads CASRTDSSYEQYF. The CDR3 DNA reads TGTGCCAGCAGGACGGACAGCTCCTACGAGCAGTACTTC.

The chain links TRBV29-1 to TRBJ2-3; the match to TRBD2 covers 10 bases. V was clipped by 4 bases and J by 4 bases; unmatched bases: 8. Germline assignment: CDR1 SQVTM and CDR2 ANQGSEA. The CDR3 extends over 15 amino acids. This chain's CDR3 is CSVGSSGSPADTQYF. The CDR3 coding sequence is TGCAGCGTTGGGTCTAGCGGGAGTCCGGCAGATACGCAGTATTTT.

The rearrangement links TRBV5-1 to TRBJ1-1; D is perhaps TRBD1 (5 bases). Between the trimmed V and J ends, which lost 1 base and 6 bases, there was a span of 7 bases. The CDR3 runs to 12 residues. CDR1 is SGHRS, CDR2 YFSETQ, per germline. The CDR3 loop is CASSLLGAEAFF. The CDR3, as DNA: TGCGCCAGCAGCTTGTTGGGGGCTGAAGCTTTCTTT.

Within the sample, this clone is medium-sized. The chain recombines TRBV9 with TRBJ2-1, with 7 bases identical to TRBD1. V lost 0 bases to trimming and J lost 1 base; unmatched junction nucleotides: 4. CDR1 and CDR2 (germline): SGDLS, YYNGEE. This CDR3 contains 16 residues. CDR3 residues: CASSVGGQRSYNEQFF. The CDR3 region has the DNA TGTGCCAGCAGCGTAGGGGGACAGCGATCCTACAATGAGCAGTTCTTC.

The chain combines TRBV4-3 with TRBJ1-1; TRBD1 is a possible D gene (6 bases). The CDR3 has 14 residues. Per the germline V gene, CDR1 is LGHNA and CDR2 is YSLEER. Trimming took off 3 bases at V and 1 base at J, with 9 bases between the two ends. CDR3: CASSQGHENTEAFF. CDR3 nucleotide sequence: TGCGCCAGCAGCCAGGGACATGAGAACACTGAAGCTTTCTTT.

The chain employs TRBV19 and TRBJ1-2, with D tentatively TRBD1 (5 bases). Germline V gives CDR1 LNHDA, CDR2 SQIVND (reference sequence). The V and J ends lost 6 bases and 4 bases respectively, with 21 bases between them. The CDR3 runs to 16 residues. The CDR3 coding sequence is TGTGCCAGTAGCCCCTCATCCGGGACCGGTGGCTATGGCTACACCTTC. Its protein is CASSPSSGTGGYGYTF. The full variable domain, with the rest looked up from reference TRBV19 and TRBJ1-2, is DGGITQSPKYLFRKEGQNVTLSCEQNLNHDAMYWYRQDPGQGLRLIYYSQIVNDFQKGDIAEGYSVSREKKESFPLTVTSAQKNPTAFYLCASSPSSGTGGYGYTFGSGTRLTVV.

The chain couples TRBV5-5 to TRBJ2-1; 9 nucleotides line up with TRBD1. V gave up 1 base and J gave up 3 bases; unmatched junction bases: 14. Germline CDR1 is SGHKS and CDR2 is YYEKEE (reference sequence). The CDR3 is 19 residues long. CDR3 bases: TGTGCCAGCAGCTTGTTGGACAGGGGTTCGTACCCCATCTACAATGAGCAGTTCTTC. Translating gives CASSLLDRGSYPIYNEQFF.